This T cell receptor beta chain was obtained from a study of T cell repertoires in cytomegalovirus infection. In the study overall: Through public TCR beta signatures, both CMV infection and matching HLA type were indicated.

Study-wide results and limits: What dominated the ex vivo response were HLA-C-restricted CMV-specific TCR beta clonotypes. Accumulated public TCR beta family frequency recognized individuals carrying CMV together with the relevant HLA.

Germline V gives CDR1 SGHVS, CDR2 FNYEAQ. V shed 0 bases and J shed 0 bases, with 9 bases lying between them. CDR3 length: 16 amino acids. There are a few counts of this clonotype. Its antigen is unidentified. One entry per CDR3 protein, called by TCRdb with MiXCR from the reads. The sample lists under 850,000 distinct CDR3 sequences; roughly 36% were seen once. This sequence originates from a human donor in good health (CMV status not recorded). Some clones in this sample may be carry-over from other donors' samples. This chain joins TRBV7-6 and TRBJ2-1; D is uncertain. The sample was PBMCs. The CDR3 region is CASSLATQGSYNEQFF. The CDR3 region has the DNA TGTGCCAGCAGCTTAGCTACTCAAGGCTCCTACAATGAGCAGTTCTTC.